This T cell receptor beta chain was captured by sequencing in a study of T-cell reconstitution after alpha-beta-depleted transplantation in children. General study results and limits: Surviving thymic progenitors and recipient T cells were the source of high TCRbeta diversity at day 60 in some patients. By one year post-transplant, T-cell counts and diversity largely arose from T cells that were newly produced. As was reported, about two months after transplant, alpha-beta T cells came from several hundred expanded graft clones.

The CDR3 is made up of 14 amino acids. Looked up from germline, CDR1 is SSHAT and CDR2 is FNYEAQ (reference sequence). The count of this clonotype is one. Its cognate antigen is unknown. The junction differs from germline at one of its ends, possibly a read error. The library targeted TCRbeta and was prepared with unique molecular identifiers. TCRdb recomputed calls from the PCR reads with MiXCR, one row per CDR3 protein. The repertoire holds roughly 500,000 distinct CDR3 sequences, with 10% to 13% as singletons. The source is a child younger than 10 with inherited bone marrow failure, due to receive a stem cell transplant. The chain links TRBV7-7 to TRBJ2-1; D call uncertain. Material: PBMCs, obtained before TCRalphabeta/CD19-depleted stem cell transplant. The CDR3 reads CASSLYESVNEQVF. DNA for the CDR3: TGTGCTAGCAGCTTATATGAATCGGTCAATGAGCAGGTCTTC.